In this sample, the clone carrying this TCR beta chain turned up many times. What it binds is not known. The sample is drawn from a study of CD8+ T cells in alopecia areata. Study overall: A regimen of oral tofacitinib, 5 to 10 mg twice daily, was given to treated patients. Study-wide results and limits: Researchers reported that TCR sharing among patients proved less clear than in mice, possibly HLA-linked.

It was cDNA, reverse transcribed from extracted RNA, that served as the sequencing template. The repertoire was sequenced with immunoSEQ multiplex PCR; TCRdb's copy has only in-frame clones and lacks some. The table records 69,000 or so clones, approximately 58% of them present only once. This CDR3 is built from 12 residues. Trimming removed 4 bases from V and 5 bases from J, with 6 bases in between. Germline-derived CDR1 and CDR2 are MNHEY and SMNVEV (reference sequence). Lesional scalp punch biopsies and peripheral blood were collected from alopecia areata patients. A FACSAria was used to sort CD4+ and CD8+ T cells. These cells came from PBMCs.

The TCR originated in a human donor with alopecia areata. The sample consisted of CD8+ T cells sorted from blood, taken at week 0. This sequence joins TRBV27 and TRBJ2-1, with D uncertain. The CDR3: CASSSLHNEQFF. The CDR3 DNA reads TGTGCCAGCAGTTCCCTCCACAATGAGCAGTTCTTC.